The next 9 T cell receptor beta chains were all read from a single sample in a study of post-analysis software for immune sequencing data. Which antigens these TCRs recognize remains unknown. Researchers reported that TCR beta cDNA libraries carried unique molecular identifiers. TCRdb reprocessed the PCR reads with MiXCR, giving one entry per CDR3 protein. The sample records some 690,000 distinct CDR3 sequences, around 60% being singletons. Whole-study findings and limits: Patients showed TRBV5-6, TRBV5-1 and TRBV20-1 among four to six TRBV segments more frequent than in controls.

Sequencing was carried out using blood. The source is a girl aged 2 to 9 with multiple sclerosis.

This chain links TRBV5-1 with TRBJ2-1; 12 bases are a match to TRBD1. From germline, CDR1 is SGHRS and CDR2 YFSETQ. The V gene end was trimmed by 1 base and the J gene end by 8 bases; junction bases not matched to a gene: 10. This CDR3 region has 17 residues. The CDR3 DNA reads TGCGCCAGCAGCTTGTTTCCCCTGGGACAGGGGGCGGATGAGCAGTTCTTC. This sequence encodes CASSLFPLGQGADEQFF.

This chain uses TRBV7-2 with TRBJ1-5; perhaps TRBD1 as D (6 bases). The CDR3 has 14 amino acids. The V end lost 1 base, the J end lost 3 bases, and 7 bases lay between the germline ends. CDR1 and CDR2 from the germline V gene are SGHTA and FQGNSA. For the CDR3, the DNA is TGTGCCAGCAGCTTAGGGGACAACAATCAGCCCCAGCATTTT. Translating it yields CASSLGDNNQPQHF.

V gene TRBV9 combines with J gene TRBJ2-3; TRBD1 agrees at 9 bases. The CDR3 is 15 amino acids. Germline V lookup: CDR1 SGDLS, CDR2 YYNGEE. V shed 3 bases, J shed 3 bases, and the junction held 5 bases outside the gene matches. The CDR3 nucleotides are TGTGCCAGCAGCGGAGGGGACAGGGTGACAGATACGCAGTATTTT. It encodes CASSGGDRVTDTQYF. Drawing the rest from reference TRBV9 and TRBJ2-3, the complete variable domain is DSGVTQTPKHLITATGQRVTLRCSPRSGDLSVYWYQQSLDQGLQFLIQYYNGEERAKGNILERFSAQQFPDLHSELNLSSLELGDSALYFCASSGGDRVTDTQYFGPGTRLTVL.

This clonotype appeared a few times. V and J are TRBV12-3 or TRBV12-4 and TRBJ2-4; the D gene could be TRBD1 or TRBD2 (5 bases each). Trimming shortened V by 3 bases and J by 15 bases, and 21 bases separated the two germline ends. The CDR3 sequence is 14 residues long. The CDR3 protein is CASSLAGTERSPYF. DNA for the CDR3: TGTGCCAGCAGTTTGGCCGGGACGGAGCGATCTCCGTACTTC.

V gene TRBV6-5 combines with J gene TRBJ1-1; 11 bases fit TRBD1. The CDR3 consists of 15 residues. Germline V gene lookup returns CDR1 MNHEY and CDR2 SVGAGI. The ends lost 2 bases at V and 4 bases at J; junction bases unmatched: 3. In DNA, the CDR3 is TGTGCCAGCAGTTACGGGACAGGGGGACCCACTGAAGCTTTCTTT. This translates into CASSYGTGGPTEAFF.

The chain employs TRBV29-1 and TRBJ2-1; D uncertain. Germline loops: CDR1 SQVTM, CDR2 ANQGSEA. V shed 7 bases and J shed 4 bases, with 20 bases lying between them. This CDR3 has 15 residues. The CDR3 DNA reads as TGCAGCGCGATCACCTATAGCAAAATTTACAATGAGCAGTTCTTC. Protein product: CSAITYSKIYNEQFF.

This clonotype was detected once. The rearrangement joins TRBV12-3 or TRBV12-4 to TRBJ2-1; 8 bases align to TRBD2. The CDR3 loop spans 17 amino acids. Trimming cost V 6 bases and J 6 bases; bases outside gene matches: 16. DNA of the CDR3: TGTGCCAGCAGGACCAGGCTCGGGAGGGCCCTTTCCAATGAGCAGTTCTTC. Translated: CASRTRLGRALSNEQFF.

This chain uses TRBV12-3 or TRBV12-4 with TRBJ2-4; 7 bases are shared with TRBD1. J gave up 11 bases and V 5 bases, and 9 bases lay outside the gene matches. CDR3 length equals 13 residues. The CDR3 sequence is CASSEGQLSFQYF. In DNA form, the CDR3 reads TGTGCCAGCAGTGAGGGACAGCTATCGTTTCAGTACTTC.

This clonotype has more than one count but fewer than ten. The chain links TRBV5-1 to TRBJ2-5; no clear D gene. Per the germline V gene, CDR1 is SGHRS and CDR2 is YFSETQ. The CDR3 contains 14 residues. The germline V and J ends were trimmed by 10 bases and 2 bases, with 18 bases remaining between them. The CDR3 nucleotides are TGCGCCTCCAACCCTACCGGGCCTCAAGAGACCCAGTACTTC. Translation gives CASNPTGPQETQYF.